This T cell receptor (beta chain) was sequenced for a study of cytomegalovirus exposure and HLA in healthy donors. PCR involved 60 Vbeta and 13 Jbeta primers. Libraries were prepared by immunoSEQ multiplex PCR; TCRdb keeps only in-frame clonotypes and omits some of them. This table has approximately 100,000 clones, about 83% appearing once. Overall study results and limits: Using a false discovery rate of 0.05, a later analysis showed that about 16,000 TCR beta sequences were associated with HLA alleles. A few V segments could not be told apart, such as TRBV6-2 and TRBV6-3, and were left out.

A remark on this clone: Antigen unknown.

Between the trimmed V and J ends, which lost 10 bases and 1 base, there was a span of 14 bases. CDR1 is MDHEN, CDR2 SYDVKM, per germline. This CDR3 comprises 14 residues. The V call is TRBV28, the J call TRBJ1-5, with a weak D call TRBD1 (6 bases). The sample comprised PBMCs. The TCR sequence derives from a female donor in good health and CMV-seropositive. The CDR3 protein is CATRGGVSNQPQHF. DNA for the CDR3: TGTGCCACCAGGGGCGGGGTCAGCAATCAGCCCCAGCATTTT.